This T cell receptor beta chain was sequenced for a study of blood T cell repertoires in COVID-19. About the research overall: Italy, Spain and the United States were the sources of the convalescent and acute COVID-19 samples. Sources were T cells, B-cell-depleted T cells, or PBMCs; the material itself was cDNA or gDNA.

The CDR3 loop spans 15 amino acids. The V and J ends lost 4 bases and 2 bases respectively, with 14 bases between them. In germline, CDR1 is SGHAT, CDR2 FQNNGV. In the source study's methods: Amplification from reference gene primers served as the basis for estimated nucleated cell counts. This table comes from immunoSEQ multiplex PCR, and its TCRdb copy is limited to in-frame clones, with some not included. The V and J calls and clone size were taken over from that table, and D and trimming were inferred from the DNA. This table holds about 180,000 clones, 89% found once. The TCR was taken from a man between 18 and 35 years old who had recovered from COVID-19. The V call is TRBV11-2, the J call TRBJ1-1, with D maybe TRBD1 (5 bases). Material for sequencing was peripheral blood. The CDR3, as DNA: TGTGCCAGCAGCTCCCTCGTCAGGGCCAACACTGAAGCTTTCTTT. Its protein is CASSSLVRANTEAFF.